This is a list of T cell receptor beta chains from one sample in a study of blood T cell repertoires in COVID-19. Repertoires were generated with immunoSEQ multiplex PCR, while TCRdb's copy carries only in-frame clones and drops some. In the table there are about 400,000 clones, roughly 90% of which are singletons. The sequenced material came from PBMCs or T cells enriched from blood (not recorded which). The receptor set was obtained from a woman aged 30 to 39 with acute COVID-19. Each CDR3 is given without its conserved first and last residue. Fields, in order: J gene, V gene, CDR3 protein.

J: TRBJ1-6
V: TRBV6-5
CDR3: ASSPRGGDSPLH

J: TRBJ2-1
V: TRBV27
CDR3: ASSLLLAGSEQF

J: TRBJ1-5
V: TRBV24-1
CDR3: ATSDWSDGAQH

J: TRBJ2-7
V: TRBV3-1/TRBV3-2
CDR3: ASSQSRDREIYEQY

J: TRBJ1-2
V: TRBV5-4
CDR3: ASSLADREYGYT

J: TRBJ1-2
V: TRBV18
CDR3: ASSLNRGGYT

J: TRBJ1-1
V: TRBV5-1
CDR3: ASTDTNTEAF

J: TRBJ1-4
V: TRBV18
CDR3: ASSPTGGFGEKLF

J: TRBJ1-4
V: TRBV5-1
CDR3: ASSNNPGQGSWKLF

J: TRBJ2-1
V: TRBV24-1
CDR3: ATSDWASGVYEQF

J: TRBJ2-1
V: TRBV9
CDR3: ASSVWPGGSNEQF

J: TRBJ1-5
V: TRBV7-2
CDR3: ASSSGQGNQPQH

J: TRBJ1-4
V: TRBV6-5
CDR3: ASSYLSGNEKLF

J: TRBJ1-5
V: TRBV19
CDR3: ASSVGLGGWPQH

J: TRBJ1-1
V: TRBV3-1/TRBV3-2
CDR3: ASSQGSMAEAF

J: TRBJ2-7
V: TRBV7-2
CDR3: ASSLVPGQGSYEQY

J: TRBJ1-2
V: TRBV7-8
CDR3: ASSPSEYGYT

J: TRBJ1-1
V: TRBV3-1/TRBV3-2
CDR3: ASTYRDGTEAF

J: TRBJ1-6
V: TRBV30
CDR3: AWSHGTSRSYNSPLH

J: TRBJ2-3
V: TRBV5-1
CDR3: ASSLIGGATDTQY

J: TRBJ1-1
V: TRBV10-2
CDR3: ASSVGRMNTEAF

J: TRBJ2-7
V: TRBV2
CDR3: ASRQGIGNEQY

J: TRBJ2-2
V: TRBV10-3
CDR3: AISVGGDTGELF

J: TRBJ1-6
V: TRBV5-1
CDR3: ASSLEGNNSPLH

J: TRBJ2-3
V: TRBV7-9
CDR3: ASSLARVATDTQY

J: TRBJ2-5
V: TRBV20-1
CDR3: SASLRGGLETQY

J: TRBJ2-3
V: TRBV7-2
CDR3: ASSSPSLTASTDTQY

J: TRBJ2-1
V: TRBV18
CDR3: ASSPLAGATNEQF

J: TRBJ2-1
V: TRBV7-3
CDR3: ASSLRTGRQF

J: TRBJ2-7
V: TRBV28
CDR3: ASTSGQGSSYEQY

J: TRBJ1-2
V: TRBV6-5
CDR3: ASKEGGGYT

J: TRBJ1-3
V: TRBV7-2
CDR3: ASSNRDRASGNTIY

J: TRBJ1-3
V: TRBV18
CDR3: ASSPGLDTIY

J: TRBJ2-3
V: TRBV9
CDR3: ASGDSSSDTQY

J: TRBJ2-3
V: TRBV7-2
CDR3: ASSLALWVERGKSTDTQY

J: TRBJ2-2
V: TRBV10-3
CDR3: ATGQGNTGELF

J: TRBJ2-7
V: TRBV10-2
CDR3: ASSENYYEQY

J: TRBJ2-7
V: TRBV5-1
CDR3: ASSQGQGSYEQY

J: TRBJ1-1
V: TRBV28
CDR3: ASSPGQGVTEAF

J: TRBJ2-7
V: TRBV2
CDR3: ASSRLAGGGTYEQY

J: TRBJ1-4
V: TRBV15
CDR3: AGGQGDEKLF

J: TRBJ2-3
V: TRBV4-1
CDR3: ASSQGQATKPSTDTQY

J: TRBJ1-1
V: TRBV12-5
CDR3: ASGQGGGEAF

J: TRBJ1-1
V: TRBV30
CDR3: ARGQGLNTEAF

J: TRBJ2-2
V: TRBV9
CDR3: ASSVGDTGELF

J: TRBJ2-2
V: TRBV5-4
CDR3: ASSMGEGTGELF

J: TRBJ2-7
V: TRBV27
CDR3: ASIWGHYEQY

J: TRBJ2-2
V: TRBV30
CDR3: AWSYGGGLWSGELF

J: TRBJ2-3
V: TRBV6-2/TRBV6-3
CDR3: ASSSSKRGGGTQY